A single sample is the source of the 20 T cell receptor beta chains below, sequenced in a study of blood T cell repertoires in COVID-19. The method was immunoSEQ multiplex PCR; TCRdb's version includes in-frame clones alone and lacks a portion of them. Among some 290,000 clones listed, under 95% were seen once. Material: PBMCs or T cells enriched from blood (not recorded which). The receptor set was obtained from a woman aged 40 to 50 with acute COVID-19.

This chain connects TRBV4-3 to TRBJ2-3, with a weak D call TRBD1 (6 bases). CDR3 length equals 17 residues. V was cut by 1 base and J by 2 bases, with 16 bases left in between. Germline values: CDR1 LGHNA, CDR2 YSLEER. The CDR3 region is CASSQVGAGAFTDTQYF. Written as DNA, the CDR3 is TGCGCCAGCAGCCAAGTCGGGGCAGGGGCATTCACAGATACGCAGTATTTT.

The chain joins TRBV6-5 to TRBJ2-3; TRBD2 matches 8 bases. This CDR3 contains 14 residues. The germline gives CDR1 MNHEY, CDR2 SVGAGI. Trimming took 7 bases from V and 3 from J; bases not matched to a gene: 6. CDR3 amino acids: CASTRGGRTDTQYF. The CDR3 region has the DNA TGTGCCAGCACTCGGGGGGGCAGGACAGATACGCAGTATTTT.

The chain employs TRBV27 and TRBJ2-7; the match to TRBD2 covers 14 bases. Losses at the gene ends were 4 bases for V and 1 base for J; bases not matched to a gene: 3. The CDR3 has 16 residues. Looked up from germline, CDR1 is MNHEY and CDR2 is SMNVEV (reference sequence). Here the CDR3 reads CASSSGTSGSSYEQYF. CDR3 nucleotide sequence: TGTGCCAGCAGTTCCGGGACTAGCGGGAGTTCCTACGAGCAGTACTTC.

V is TRBV6-2 or TRBV6-3 and J is TRBJ1-2; D is uncertain. Germline lookup yields CDR1 MNHEY and CDR2 SVGEGT. V was pared by 2 bases and J by 5 bases, with 15 bases between. This CDR3 has 15 amino acids. DNA for the CDR3: TGTGCCAGCAGTTACGCCACCAGGAGGTGGTATGGCTACACCTTC. Translated: CASSYATRRWYGYTF.

This chain connects TRBV9 to TRBJ2-7; 7 positions match TRBD1. The germline V gene encodes CDR1 SGDLS and CDR2 YYNGEE. The V gene end was trimmed by 1 base and the J gene end by 5 bases; junction bases not matched to a gene: 6. The CDR3 runs to 14 residues. DNA of the CDR3: TGTGCCAGCAGCGTAAGTACAGGGGCTAACGAGCAGTACTTC. It translates to CASSVSTGANEQYF.

The gene calls are TRBV29-1 and TRBJ1-1, with 9 bases matching TRBD1. Germline CDR1 is SQVTM and CDR2 is ANQGSEA. The CDR3 consists of 14 residues. V shed 5 bases, J shed 4 bases, and the junction held 8 bases outside the gene matches. The CDR3 here is CSVWTGVRGTEAFF. CDR3 sequence (DNA): TGCAGCGTTTGGACAGGGGTGAGAGGCACTGAAGCTTTCTTT.

The chain carries TRBV10-3 and TRBJ1-4, with D perhaps matching TRBD1 (5 bases). This CDR3 is built from 12 residues. With 5 bases removed from V and 7 bases from J, the gap between germline ends came to 8 bases. Germline CDR1 is ENHRY and CDR2 is SYGVKD. CDR3 protein: CAISSGPEKLFF. Here the CDR3 DNA reads TGTGCCATCAGTTCAGGGCCTGAAAAACTGTTTTTT.

The chain recombines TRBV23-1 with TRBJ2-1; 9 nucleotides match TRBD2. TRBV23-1 falls under the ORF class, with uncertain function. The CDR3 is 17 amino acids. V lost 0 bases, J lost 5 bases, and 8 bases stayed unmatched. The CDR3 DNA reads TGCGCCAGCAGTCAATCGTGGCGGGAGGGTCCCGACAATGAGCAGTTCTTC. As protein: CASSQSWREGPDNEQFF.

The rearrangement links TRBV19 to TRBJ1-3, with D possibly TRBD1 on 5 matching bases. This CDR3 contains 16 residues. The V end was cut by 5 bases, the J end by 0 bases, with 14 bases between. Germline values: CDR1 LNHDA, CDR2 SQIVND (reference sequence). The CDR3 sequence: CASSPPGGGSGNTIYF. The CDR3 DNA reads TGTGCCAGTAGTCCCCCGGGCGGGGGCTCTGGAAACACCATATATTTT.

The genes are TRBV24-1 and TRBJ2-1; 12 bases line up with TRBD2. The CDR3 extends over 15 amino acids. The trim removed 6 bases at V and 10 bases at J, leaving 9 bases unmatched. CDR1 is KGHDR and CDR2 is SFDVKD in the germline V gene. As DNA, the CDR3 is TGTGCCACCAGTACGACTAGCGGGAGCGGCCGCGAGCAGTTCTTC. Its translation: CATSTTSGSGREQFF.

The V and J genes are TRBV3-1 (or the pseudogene TRBV3-2) and TRBJ2-1; TRBD2 matches at 14 bases. The ends lost 4 bases at V and 4 bases at J; junction bases unmatched: 6. Germline V gene lookup returns CDR1 LGHDT and CDR2 YNNKEL (reference sequence). The CDR3 is 17 amino acids. The CDR3 sequence: CASSRGLAGAGYNEQFF. The CDR3 DNA follows: TGTGCCAGCAGCCGGGGACTAGCGGGAGCGGGATACAATGAGCAGTTCTTC.

This clone has only one observation. This rearrangement joins TRBV4-1 to TRBJ2-7; 7 bases match TRBD1. The V segment lost 0 bases and the J segment 4 bases; nucleotides outside the gene matches: 6. CDR1 and CDR2 (germline): MGHRA, YSYEKL. The length of the CDR3 is 15 residues. Here the CDR3 reads CASSQDGTALYEQYF. For the CDR3, the DNA is TGCGCCAGCAGCCAAGACGGGACAGCCCTTTACGAGCAGTACTTC.

V usage is TRBV3-1 (or the pseudogene TRBV3-2) and J usage is TRBJ1-4; the match to TRBD1 covers 12 bases. From germline, CDR1 is LGHDT and CDR2 YNNKEL (reference sequence). Unmatched junction bases numbered 5, after V lost 2 bases and J lost 4 bases. The CDR3 totals 17 residues. The CDR3 loop is CASSQPGQGAINEKLFF. For the CDR3, the DNA is TGTGCCAGCAGCCAACCGGGACAGGGGGCGATTAATGAAAAACTGTTTTTT.

This clone was seen more than once but under ten times. The V gene is TRBV7-6, the J gene TRBJ2-1, with D perhaps matching TRBD2 (6 bases). V lost 3 bases, J lost 9 bases, and 18 bases lay in between. The germline V gene encodes CDR1 SGHVS and CDR2 FNYEAQ. There are 15 residues in the CDR3. The CDR3 region has the DNA TGTGCCAGCAGCTTCATGGACTACGGGGGTCTTGAGCAGTTCTTC. Protein: CASSFMDYGGLEQFF. The variable domain in full, with the rest retrieved from reference TRBV7-6 and TRBJ2-1, is GAGVSQSPRYKVTKRGQDVALRCDPISGHVSLYWYRQALGQGPEFLTYFNYEAQQDKSGLPNDRFSAERPEGSISTLTIQRTEQRDSAMYRCASSFMDYGGLEQFFGPGTRLTVL.

This chain joins TRBV27 and TRBJ1-4; 9 bases are a match to TRBD1. Germline V gives CDR1 MNHEY, CDR2 SMNVEV (reference sequence). V lost 4 bases to trimming and J lost 0 bases; unmatched junction nucleotides: 15. The CDR3 runs to 20 residues. CDR3 bases: TGTGCCAGCAGTTCCGGGGGGGAAGGGGACAGGGCCGCAACTAATGAAAAACTGTTTTTT. Amino acids: CASSSGGEGDRAATNEKLFF.

This clone was counted a single time. The rearrangement uses TRBV18 and TRBJ1-3, with 9 bases matching TRBD1. The CDR3 contains 18 residues. J lost 4 bases, V lost 0 bases, and 10 bases had no gene match. Germline V gives CDR1 KGHSH, CDR2 LQKENI. This CDR3 reads CASSPPRDRVILGNTIYF. CDR3 nucleotide sequence: TGTGCCAGCTCACCACCCCGGGACAGGGTAATTTTGGGAAACACCATATATTTT.

As DNA, the CDR3 is TGTGCCAGTAGTATAGTGGGGGGACTCCCTGAAAAGACCCAGTACTTC. Amino acid sequence: CASSIVGGLPEKTQYF. The rearrangement uses TRBV19 and TRBJ2-5, with D tentatively TRBD2 (6 bases). The CDR3 has 16 amino acids. The V end was cut by 1 base, the J end by 6 bases, with 18 bases between. In germline, CDR1 is LNHDA, CDR2 SQIVND (reference sequence).

This chain connects TRBV13 to TRBJ2-1; possible D gene TRBD1, 6 bases. V was cut by 1 base and J by 6 bases, with 13 bases left in between. Per germline, CDR1 PRHDT and CDR2 FYEKMQ (reference sequence). The CDR3 is made up of 15 amino acids. Here the CDR3 DNA reads TGTGCCAGCAGCTTAGTGGACAGTCCCCCCAATGAGCAGTTCTTC. This codes for CASSLVDSPPNEQFF.

This chain links TRBV27 with TRBJ1-2; D is unresolved. The CDR3 contains 15 residues. Germline lookup yields CDR1 MNHEY and CDR2 SMNVEV (reference sequence). Deletions cut 0 bases from V and 1 base from J, with 9 bases between. The CDR3: CASSLSPTSNYGYTF. The CDR3, as DNA: TGTGCCAGCAGTTTATCCCCAACAAGTAACTATGGCTACACCTTC.

The V and J genes are TRBV27 and TRBJ2-3; TRBD2 is a possible D gene (6 bases). V lost 5 bases and J lost 1, with 13 bases in between. The CDR3 is 15 residues long. From germline, CDR1 is MNHEY and CDR2 SMNVEV (reference sequence). CDR3 in amino acids: CASSREWGGTDTQYF. The CDR3 DNA reads TGTGCCAGCAGTCGGGAGTGGGGGGGCACAGATACGCAGTATTTT.